This TCR beta chain was captured in a study of blood T cell repertoires in COVID-19. For the study at large: Samples came from the United States, Italy and Spain, spanning acute and convalescent COVID-19.

Per the study methods: Reference gene primer amplification in the assay estimated nucleated cell counts. Here immunoSEQ multiplex PCR was the method, and the copy in TCRdb shows in-frame clones only, minus some. For V, J and clone size, that table is used; D and trimming come from the DNA. The table has approximately 240,000 clones, roughly 80% seen once. CDR1 SGHVS and CDR2 FQNEAQ come from the germline V gene. CDR3 size: 12 residues. The V end lost 5 bases, the J end lost 9 bases, and 11 bases lay between the germline ends. The table lists this clone with a few counts. The specimen was peripheral blood. The sequence was obtained from a woman aged 60-75 years who had recovered from COVID-19. The V call is TRBV7-8, the J call TRBJ2-1; D gene unclear. This CDR3 is CASSPRWFEQFF. The CDR3 DNA reads TGTGCCAGCAGCCCCCGGTGGTTTGAGCAGTTCTTC.